These 6 T cell receptor beta chains were sequenced from one sample in a study of Ad26.COV2.S vaccination and SARS-CoV-2 variants. Treatment indicated: 15 to 20 received Ad26.COV2.S at low or high dose, single or two shots; about 5 received placebo; per-sample allocation not given. Vaccine and placebo recipients were sampled on day 63 after the first injection. This table comes from immunoSEQ multiplex PCR, and its TCRdb copy is limited to in-frame clones, with some not included. The repertoire holds hundreds of thousands of clones, with approximately 92% as singletons. Sequenced material: peripheral blood, taken in a trial of Ad26.COV2.S vaccine versus placebo. The receptors here all came from a person aged 18-60 years who received the Ad26.COV2.S COVID-19 vaccine or a placebo.

The gene calls are TRBV9 and TRBJ1-4, with 7 bases matching TRBD1. V shed 1 base, J shed 7 bases, and the junction held 10 bases outside the gene matches. The CDR3 totals 16 residues. The germline gives CDR1 SGDLS, CDR2 YYNGEE. This CDR3 reads CASSVRTGAQSEKLFF. For the CDR3, the DNA is TGTGCCAGCAGCGTAAGAACAGGGGCTCAGAGTGAAAAACTGTTTTTT.

The chain recombines TRBV19 with TRBJ1-1, with TRBD1 matching over 8 bases. The CDR3 loop spans 14 amino acids. Losses at the gene ends were 6 bases for V and 0 bases for J; bases not matched to a gene: 3. CDR1 LNHDA and CDR2 SQIVND come from the germline V gene (reference sequence). Here the CDR3 reads CASSDRGLNTEAFF. The CDR3 DNA follows: TGTGCCAGTAGCGACAGGGGACTGAACACTGAAGCTTTCTTT.

For this clone: Distinct nucleotide sequences in the sample also encode this CDR3. This chain's CDR3 is CASSLSASYNEQFF. The CDR3 DNA is TGTGCCAGCAGCTTGTCGGCATCGTACAATGAGCAGTTCTTC. The chain is built from TRBV5-4 and TRBJ2-1; unclear D gene. In germline, CDR1 is SGHNT, CDR2 YYREEE (reference sequence). Trimming shortened V by 1 base and J by 4 bases, and 9 bases separated the two germline ends. The CDR3 sequence is 14 residues long.

This chain uses TRBV7-2 with TRBJ2-3; D gene ambiguous. Between the trimmed V and J ends, which lost 5 bases and 3 bases, there was a span of 9 bases. CDR1 is SGHTA and CDR2 is FQGNSA in the germline V gene. The length of the CDR3 is 13 residues. CDR3 nucleotides: TGTGCCAGCAGCCCCGAGCGTACAGATACGCAGTATTTT. It specifies CASSPERTDTQYF. The whole variable domain, filled in from reference TRBV7-2 and TRBJ2-3, reads GAGVSQSPSNKVTEKGKDVELRCDPISGHTALYWYRQSLGQGLEFLIYFQGNSAPDKSGLPSDRFSAERTGGSVSTLTIQRTQQEDSAVYLCASSPERTDTQYFGPGTRLTVL.

J is TRBJ2-1 and V is TRBV6-2 or TRBV6-3; 8 bases map to TRBD2. The CDR3 runs to 15 residues. After removal of 2 bases from V and 6 bases from J, the junction contained 6 bases not matched to a gene. Germline V gives CDR1 MNHEY, CDR2 SVGEGT. The CDR3 DNA reads TGTGCCAGCAGTTACCCAGCGGGAGCGGGCAATGAGCAGTTCTTC. It yields the protein CASSYPAGAGNEQFF.

The genes are TRBV2 and TRBJ1-1; tentatively, D is TRBD1 (6 bases). The CDR3 is made up of 15 amino acids. CDR1 is SNHLY, CDR2 FYNNEI, per germline. V was cut by 6 bases and J by 4 bases, with 18 bases left in between. The CDR3 region is CASSSAAGVVTEAFF. In DNA, the CDR3 is TGTGCCAGCAGCTCGGCGGCAGGGGTGGTCACTGAAGCTTTCTTT.